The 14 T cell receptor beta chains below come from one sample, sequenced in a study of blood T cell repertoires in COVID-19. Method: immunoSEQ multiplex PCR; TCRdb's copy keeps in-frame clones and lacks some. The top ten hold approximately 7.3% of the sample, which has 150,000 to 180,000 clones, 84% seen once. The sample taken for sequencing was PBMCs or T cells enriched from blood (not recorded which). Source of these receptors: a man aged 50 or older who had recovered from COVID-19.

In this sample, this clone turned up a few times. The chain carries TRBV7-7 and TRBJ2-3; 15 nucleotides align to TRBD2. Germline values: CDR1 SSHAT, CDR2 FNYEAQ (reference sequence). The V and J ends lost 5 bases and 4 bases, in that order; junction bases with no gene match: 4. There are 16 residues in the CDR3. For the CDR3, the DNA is TGTGCCAGCAGCCCGGGACTAGCGGGGGGCGCAGATACGCAGTATTTT. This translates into CASSPGLAGGADTQYF. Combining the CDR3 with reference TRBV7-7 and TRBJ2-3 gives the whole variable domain GAGVSQSPRYKVTKRGQDVTLRCDPISSHATLYWYQQALGQGPEFLTYFNYEAQPDKSGLPSDRFSAERPEGSISTLTIQRTEQRDSAMYRCASSPGLAGGADTQYFGPGTRLTVL.

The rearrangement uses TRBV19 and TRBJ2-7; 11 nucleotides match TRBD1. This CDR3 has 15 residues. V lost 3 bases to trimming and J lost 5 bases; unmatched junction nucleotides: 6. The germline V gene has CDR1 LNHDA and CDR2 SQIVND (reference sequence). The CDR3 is CASSMFGQGADEQYF. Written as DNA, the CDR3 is TGTGCCAGTAGTATGTTCGGACAGGGGGCCGACGAGCAGTACTTC.

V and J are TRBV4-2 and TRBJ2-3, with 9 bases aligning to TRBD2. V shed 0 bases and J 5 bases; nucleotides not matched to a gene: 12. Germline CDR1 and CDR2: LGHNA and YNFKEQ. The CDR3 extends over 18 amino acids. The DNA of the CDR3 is TGTGCCAGCAGCCAAGACCACGCCGCTAGCGGGGCGGGAGATACGCAGTATTTT. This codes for CASSQDHAASGAGDTQYF.

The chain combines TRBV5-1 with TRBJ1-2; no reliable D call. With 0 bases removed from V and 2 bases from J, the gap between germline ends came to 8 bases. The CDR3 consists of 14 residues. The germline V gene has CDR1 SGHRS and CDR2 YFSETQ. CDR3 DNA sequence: TGCGCCAGCAGCTTGGGTGGAGGGAACTATGGCTACACCTTC. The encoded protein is CASSLGGGNYGYTF. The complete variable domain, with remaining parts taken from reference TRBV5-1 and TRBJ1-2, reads KAGVTQTPRYLIKTRGQQVTLSCSPISGHRSVSWYQQTPGQGLQFLFEYFSETQRNKGNFPGRFSGRQFSNSRSEMNVSTLELGDSALYLCASSLGGGNYGYTFGSGTRLTVV.

The CDR3 DNA sequence: TGTGCCAGTAGTGATCTCCCAGATAATTCACCCCTCCACTTT. This gives the protein CASSDLPDNSPLHF. The chain recombines TRBV19 with TRBJ1-6; D remains unclear. The CDR3 runs to 14 residues. V lost 5 bases, J lost 5 bases, and 10 bases lay in between. Germline V CDR1 and CDR2: LNHDA, SQIVND (reference sequence).

CDR3 in amino acids: CASSISPYEQYF. DNA of the CDR3: TGTGCCAGCAGTATCTCCCCCTACGAGCAGTACTTC. The chain joins TRBV21-1 to TRBJ2-7; the D call in the table, TRBD2, was not verified against the DNA. TRBV21-1 is annotated as a pseudogene. This CDR3 region has 12 residues.

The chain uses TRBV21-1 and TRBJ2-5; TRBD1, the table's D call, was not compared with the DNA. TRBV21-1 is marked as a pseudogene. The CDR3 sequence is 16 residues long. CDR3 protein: CASSTRTGGGQETQYF. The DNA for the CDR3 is TGTGCCAGCAGCACCCGGACAGGGGGCGGCCAAGAGACCCAGTACTTC.

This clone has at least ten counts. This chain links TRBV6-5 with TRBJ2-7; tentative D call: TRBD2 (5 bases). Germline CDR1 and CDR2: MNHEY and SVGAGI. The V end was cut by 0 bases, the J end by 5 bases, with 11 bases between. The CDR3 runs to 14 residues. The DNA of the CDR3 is TGTGCCAGCAGTTACTCGCAACCCGGGAACGAGCAGTACTTC. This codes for CASSYSQPGNEQYF.

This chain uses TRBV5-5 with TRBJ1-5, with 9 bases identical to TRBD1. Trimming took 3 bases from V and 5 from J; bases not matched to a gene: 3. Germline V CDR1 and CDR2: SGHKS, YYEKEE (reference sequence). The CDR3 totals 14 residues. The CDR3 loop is CASSWGQGYQPQHF. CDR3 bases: TGTGCCAGCAGCTGGGGACAGGGTTATCAGCCCCAGCATTTT.

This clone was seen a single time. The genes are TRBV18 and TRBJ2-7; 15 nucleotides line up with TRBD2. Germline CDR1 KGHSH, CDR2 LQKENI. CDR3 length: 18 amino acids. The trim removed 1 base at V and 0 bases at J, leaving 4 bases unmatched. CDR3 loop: CASSPLGTSGGSSYEQYF. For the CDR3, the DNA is TGTGCCAGCTCACCACTCGGGACTAGCGGGGGGAGCTCCTACGAGCAGTACTTC.

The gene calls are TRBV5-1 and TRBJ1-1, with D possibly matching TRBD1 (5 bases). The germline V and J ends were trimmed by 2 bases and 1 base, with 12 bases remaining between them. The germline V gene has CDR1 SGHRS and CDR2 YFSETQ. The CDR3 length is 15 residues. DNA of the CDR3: TGCGCCAGCAGCTTCATTTCGACAGCGAACACTGAAGCTTTCTTT. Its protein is CASSFISTANTEAFF. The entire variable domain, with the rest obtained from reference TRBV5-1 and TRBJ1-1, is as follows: KAGVTQTPRYLIKTRGQQVTLSCSPISGHRSVSWYQQTPGQGLQFLFEYFSETQRNKGNFPGRFSGRQFSNSRSEMNVSTLELGDSALYLCASSFISTANTEAFFGQGTRLTVV.

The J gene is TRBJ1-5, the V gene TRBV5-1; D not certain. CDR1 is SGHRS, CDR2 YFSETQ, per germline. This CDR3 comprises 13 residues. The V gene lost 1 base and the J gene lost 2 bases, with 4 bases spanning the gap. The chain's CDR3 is CASSLIGNQPQHF. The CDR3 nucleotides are TGCGCCAGCAGCTTGATCGGCAATCAGCCCCAGCATTTT.

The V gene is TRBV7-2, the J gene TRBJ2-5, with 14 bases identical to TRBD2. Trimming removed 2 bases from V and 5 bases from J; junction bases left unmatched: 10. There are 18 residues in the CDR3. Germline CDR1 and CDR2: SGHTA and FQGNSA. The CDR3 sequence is CASSLRTSGGPRGETQYF. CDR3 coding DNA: TGTGCCAGCAGCTTAAGGACTAGCGGGGGGCCCCGGGGGGAGACCCAGTACTTC.

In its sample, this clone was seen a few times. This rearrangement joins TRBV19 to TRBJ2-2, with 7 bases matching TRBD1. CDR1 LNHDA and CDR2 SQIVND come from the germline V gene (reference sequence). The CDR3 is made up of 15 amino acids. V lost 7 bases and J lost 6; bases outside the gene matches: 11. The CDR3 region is CASTTRPGQPGELFF. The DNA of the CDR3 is TGTGCCAGTACTACACGTCCGGGACAGCCCGGGGAGCTGTTTTTT.